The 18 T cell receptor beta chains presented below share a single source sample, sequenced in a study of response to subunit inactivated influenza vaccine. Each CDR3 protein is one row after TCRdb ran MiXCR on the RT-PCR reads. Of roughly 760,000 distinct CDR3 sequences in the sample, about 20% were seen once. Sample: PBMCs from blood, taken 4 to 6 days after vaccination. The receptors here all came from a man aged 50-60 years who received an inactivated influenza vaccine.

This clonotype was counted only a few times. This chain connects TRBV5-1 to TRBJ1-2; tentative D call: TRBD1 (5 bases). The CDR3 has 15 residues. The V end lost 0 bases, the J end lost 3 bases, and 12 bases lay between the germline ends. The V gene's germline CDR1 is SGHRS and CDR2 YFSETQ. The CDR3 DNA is TGCGCCAGCAGCTTGGGTCGGCAGGGAGACTATGGCTACACCTTC. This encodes CASSLGRQGDYGYTF.

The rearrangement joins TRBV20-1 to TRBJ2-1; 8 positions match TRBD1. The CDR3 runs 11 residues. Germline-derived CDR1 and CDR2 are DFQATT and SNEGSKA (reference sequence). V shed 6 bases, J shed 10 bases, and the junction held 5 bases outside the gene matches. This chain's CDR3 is CSAGQGREQFF. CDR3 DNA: TGCAGTGCAGGACAGGGACGGGAGCAGTTCTTC.

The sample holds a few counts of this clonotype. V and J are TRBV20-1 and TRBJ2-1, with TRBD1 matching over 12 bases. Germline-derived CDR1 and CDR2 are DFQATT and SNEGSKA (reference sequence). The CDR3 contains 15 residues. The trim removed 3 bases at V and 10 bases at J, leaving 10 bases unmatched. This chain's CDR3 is CSARVPGQGAGEQFF. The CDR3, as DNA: TGCAGTGCTAGGGTCCCGGGACAGGGGGCAGGGGAGCAGTTCTTC.

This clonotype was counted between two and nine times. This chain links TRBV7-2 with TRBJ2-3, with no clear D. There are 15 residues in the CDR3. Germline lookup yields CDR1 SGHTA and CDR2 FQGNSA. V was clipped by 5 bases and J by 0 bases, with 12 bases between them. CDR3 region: CASSLNQPSTDTQYF. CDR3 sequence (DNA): TGTGCCAGCAGCCTAAACCAACCAAGCACAGATACGCAGTATTTT.

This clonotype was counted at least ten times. DNA of the CDR3: TGTGCCAGCTCGACAGGAAGCACAGATACGCAGTATTTT. Amino acids: CASSTGSTDTQYF. The chain uses TRBV6-1 and TRBJ2-3; possibly TRBD1 for D (6 bases). Germline CDR1 and CDR2: MNHNS and SASEGT. This CDR3 spans 13 amino acids. V gave up 8 bases and J gave up 0 bases, with 9 bases separating them.

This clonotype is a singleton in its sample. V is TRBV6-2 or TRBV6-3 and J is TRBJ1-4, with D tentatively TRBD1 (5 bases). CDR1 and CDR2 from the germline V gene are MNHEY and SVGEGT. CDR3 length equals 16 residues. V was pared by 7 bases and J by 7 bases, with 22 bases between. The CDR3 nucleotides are TGTGCCAGCACCGATGCGGCGGGCGGAAGGGGTGAAAAACTGTTTTTT. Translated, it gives CASTDAAGGRGEKLFF.

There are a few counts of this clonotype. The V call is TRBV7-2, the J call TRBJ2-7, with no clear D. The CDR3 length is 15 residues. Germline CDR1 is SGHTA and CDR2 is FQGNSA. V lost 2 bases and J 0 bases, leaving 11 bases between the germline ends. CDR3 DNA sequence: TGTGCCAGCAGCTTATCCCAGGCGACCTCCTACGAGCAGTACTTC. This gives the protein CASSLSQATSYEQYF.

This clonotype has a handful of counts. This CDR3 reads CASSFKETAGIGANVLTF. The CDR3 nucleotides read TGTGCCAGCAGCTTCAAGGAGACTGCGGGGATTGGGGCCAACGTCCTGACTTTC. The chain uses TRBV5-6 and TRBJ2-6; tentatively, D is TRBD2 (6 bases). This CDR3 spans 18 amino acids. V shed 2 bases and J shed 3 bases, with 18 bases lying between them. Looked up from germline, CDR1 is SGHDT and CDR2 is YYEEEE.

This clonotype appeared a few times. Here the CDR3 DNA reads TGTGCCAGCAGACCCCGCGGAACCCCAATAATCCTCTACGAGCAGTACTTC. It codes for CASRPRGTPIILYEQYF. The chain employs TRBV6-2 or TRBV6-3 and TRBJ2-7; no firm D call. V was cut by 6 bases and J by 3 bases, with 24 bases left in between. The length of the CDR3 is 17 residues. Germline V gives CDR1 MNHEY, CDR2 SVGEGT.

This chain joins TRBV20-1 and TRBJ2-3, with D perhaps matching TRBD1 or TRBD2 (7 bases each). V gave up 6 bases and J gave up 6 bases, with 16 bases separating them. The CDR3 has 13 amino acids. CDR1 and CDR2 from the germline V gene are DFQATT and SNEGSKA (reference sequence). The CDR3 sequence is CSAQTGRGDTQYF. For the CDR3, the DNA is TGCAGTGCGCAGACAGGGCGGGGGGATACGCAGTATTTT.

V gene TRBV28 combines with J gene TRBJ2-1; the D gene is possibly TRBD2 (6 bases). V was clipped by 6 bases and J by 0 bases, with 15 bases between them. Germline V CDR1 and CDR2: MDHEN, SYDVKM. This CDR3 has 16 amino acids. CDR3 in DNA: TGTGCCAGCAGACAACGCGGGACGAGCTCCTACAATGAGCAGTTCTTC. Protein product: CASRQRGTSSYNEQFF.

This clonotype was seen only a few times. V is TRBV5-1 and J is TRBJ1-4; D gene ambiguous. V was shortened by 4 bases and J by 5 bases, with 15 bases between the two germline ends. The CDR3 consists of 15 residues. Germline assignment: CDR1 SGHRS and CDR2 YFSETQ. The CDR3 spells CASSPLAQQNEKLFF. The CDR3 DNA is TGCGCCAGCAGCCCGCTCGCACAGCAGAATGAAAAACTGTTTTTT.

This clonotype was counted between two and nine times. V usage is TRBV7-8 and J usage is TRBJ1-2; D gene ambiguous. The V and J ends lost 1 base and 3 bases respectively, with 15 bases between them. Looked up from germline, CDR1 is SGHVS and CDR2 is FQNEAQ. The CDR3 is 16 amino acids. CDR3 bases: TGTGCCAGCAGCTTAGATGGTATAGGGAGACACTATGGCTACACCTTC. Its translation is CASSLDGIGRHYGYTF.

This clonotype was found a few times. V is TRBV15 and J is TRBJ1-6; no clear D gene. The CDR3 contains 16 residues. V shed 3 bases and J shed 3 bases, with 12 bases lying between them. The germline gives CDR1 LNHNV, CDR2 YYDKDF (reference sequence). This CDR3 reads CATSRERAVYNSPLHF. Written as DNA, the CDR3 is TGTGCCACCAGCAGGGAAAGGGCAGTCTATAATTCACCCCTCCACTTT.

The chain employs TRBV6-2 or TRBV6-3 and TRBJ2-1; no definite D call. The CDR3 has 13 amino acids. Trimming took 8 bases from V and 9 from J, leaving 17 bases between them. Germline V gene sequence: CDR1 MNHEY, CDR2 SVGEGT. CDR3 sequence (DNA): TGTGCCAGCGCCGATAGCTTCGCCACTGAGCAGTTCTTC. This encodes CASADSFATEQFF.

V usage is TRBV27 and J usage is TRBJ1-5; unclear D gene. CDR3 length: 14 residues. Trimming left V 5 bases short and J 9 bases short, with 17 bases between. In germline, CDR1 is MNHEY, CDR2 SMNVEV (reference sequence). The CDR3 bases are TGTGCCAGCAGTACGACGGTGGCCCTGGGGCCCCAGCATTTT. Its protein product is CASSTTVALGPQHF.

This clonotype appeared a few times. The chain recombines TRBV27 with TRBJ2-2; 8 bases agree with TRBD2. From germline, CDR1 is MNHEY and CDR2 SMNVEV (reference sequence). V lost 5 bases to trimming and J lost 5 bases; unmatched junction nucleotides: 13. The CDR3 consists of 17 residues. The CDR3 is CASSPAYSGIVTGELFF. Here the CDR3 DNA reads TGTGCCAGCAGTCCAGCCTATAGCGGGATAGTTACCGGGGAGCTGTTTTTT.

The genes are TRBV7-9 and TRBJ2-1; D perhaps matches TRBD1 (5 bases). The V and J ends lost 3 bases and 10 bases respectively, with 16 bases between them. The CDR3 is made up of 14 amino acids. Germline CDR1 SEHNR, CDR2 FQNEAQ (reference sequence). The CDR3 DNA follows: TGTGCCAGCAGCTTGGGGCTAGTCGATCGCGAGCAGTTCTTC. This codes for CASSLGLVDREQFF.